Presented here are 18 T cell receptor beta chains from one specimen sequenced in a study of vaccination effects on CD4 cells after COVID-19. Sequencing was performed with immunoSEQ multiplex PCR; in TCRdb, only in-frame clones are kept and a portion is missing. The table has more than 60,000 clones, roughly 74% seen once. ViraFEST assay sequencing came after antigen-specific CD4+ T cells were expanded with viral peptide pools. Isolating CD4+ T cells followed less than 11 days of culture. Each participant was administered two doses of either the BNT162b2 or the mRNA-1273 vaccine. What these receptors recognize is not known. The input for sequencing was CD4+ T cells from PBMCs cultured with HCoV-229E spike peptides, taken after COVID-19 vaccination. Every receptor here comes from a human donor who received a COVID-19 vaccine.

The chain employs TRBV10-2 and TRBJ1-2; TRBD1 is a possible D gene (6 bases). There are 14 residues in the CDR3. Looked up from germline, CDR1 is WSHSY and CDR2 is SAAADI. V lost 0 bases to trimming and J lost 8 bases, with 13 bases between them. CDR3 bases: TGCGCCAGCAGTGAGTCTGGCGGGGGCCGGGGCTACACCTTC. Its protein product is CASSESGGGRGYTF.

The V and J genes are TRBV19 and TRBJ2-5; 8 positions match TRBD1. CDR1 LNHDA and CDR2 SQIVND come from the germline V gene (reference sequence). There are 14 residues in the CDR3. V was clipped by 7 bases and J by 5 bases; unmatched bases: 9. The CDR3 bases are TGTGCCAGTAAGCCCCCAGGGGGCATTGAGACCCAGTACTTC. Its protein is CASKPPGGIETQYF. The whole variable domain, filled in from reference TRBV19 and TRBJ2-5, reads DGGITQSPKYLFRKEGQNVTLSCEQNLNHDAMYWYRQDPGQGLRLIYYSQIVNDFQKGDIAEGYSVSREKKESFPLTVTSAQKNPTAFYLCASKPPGGIETQYFGPGTRLLVL.

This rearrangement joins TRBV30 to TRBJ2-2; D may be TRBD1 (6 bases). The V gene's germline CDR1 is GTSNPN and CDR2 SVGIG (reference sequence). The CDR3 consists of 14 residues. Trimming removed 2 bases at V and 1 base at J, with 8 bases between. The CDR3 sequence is CAWSQTGNTGELFF. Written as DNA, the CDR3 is TGTGCCTGGAGTCAGACAGGGAACACCGGGGAGCTGTTTTTT.

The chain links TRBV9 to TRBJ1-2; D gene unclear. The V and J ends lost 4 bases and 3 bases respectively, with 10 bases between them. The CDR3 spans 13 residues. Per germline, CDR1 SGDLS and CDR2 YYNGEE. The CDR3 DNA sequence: TGTGCCAGCAGCAAAGACTATTACTATGGCTACACCTTC. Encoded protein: CASSKDYYYGYTF.

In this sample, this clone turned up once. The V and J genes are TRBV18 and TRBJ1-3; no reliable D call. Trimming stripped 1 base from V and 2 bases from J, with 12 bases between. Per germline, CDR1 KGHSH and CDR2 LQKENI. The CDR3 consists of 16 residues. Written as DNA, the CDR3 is TGTGCCAGCTCACCACAAGGAGCCAATCCTGGAAACACCATATATTTT. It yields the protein CASSPQGANPGNTIYF.

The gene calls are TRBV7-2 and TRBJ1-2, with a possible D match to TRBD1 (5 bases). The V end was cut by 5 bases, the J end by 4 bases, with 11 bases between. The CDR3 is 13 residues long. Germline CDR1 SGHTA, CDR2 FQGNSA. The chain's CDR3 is CASSPGVTYGYTF. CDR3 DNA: TGTGCCAGCAGCCCGGGGGTCACCTATGGCTACACCTTC.

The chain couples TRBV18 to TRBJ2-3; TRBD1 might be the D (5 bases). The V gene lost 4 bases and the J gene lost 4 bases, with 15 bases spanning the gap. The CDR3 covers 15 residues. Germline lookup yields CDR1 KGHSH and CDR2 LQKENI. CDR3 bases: TGTGCCAGCTCACTGTCGAAACCGACAGCAGATACGCAGTATTTT. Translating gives CASSLSKPTADTQYF.

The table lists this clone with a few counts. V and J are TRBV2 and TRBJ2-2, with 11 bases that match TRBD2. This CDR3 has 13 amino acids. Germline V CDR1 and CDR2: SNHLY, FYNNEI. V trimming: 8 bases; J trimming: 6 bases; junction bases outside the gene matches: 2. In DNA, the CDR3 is TGTGCCAGCGTAGCGGGGGGGTCCGGGGAGCTGTTTTTT. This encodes CASVAGGSGELFF.

The CDR3, as DNA: TGTGCCAGCAGTTACTACCGGGGGCAGTCTGGCTACACCTTC. It specifies CASSYYRGQSGYTF. This rearrangement joins TRBV6-5 to TRBJ1-2, with D perhaps TRBD1 (6 bases). The CDR3 runs to 14 residues. CDR1 is MNHEY, CDR2 SVGAGI, per germline. V was cut by 1 base and J by 7 bases, with 13 bases left in between.

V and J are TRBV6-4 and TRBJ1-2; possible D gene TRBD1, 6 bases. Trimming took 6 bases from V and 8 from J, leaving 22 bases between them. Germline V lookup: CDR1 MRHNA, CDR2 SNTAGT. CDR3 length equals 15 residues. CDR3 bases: TGTGCCAGCAGCTCGGTGGCAGGGGCAAGCAGAGGCTACACCTTC. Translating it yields CASSSVAGASRGYTF.

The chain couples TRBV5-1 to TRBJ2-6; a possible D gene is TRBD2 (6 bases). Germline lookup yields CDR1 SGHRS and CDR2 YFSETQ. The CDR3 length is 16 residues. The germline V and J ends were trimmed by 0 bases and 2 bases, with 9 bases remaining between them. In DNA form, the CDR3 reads TGCGCCAGCAGCTTGGGGGGGGAAGCTGGGGCCAACGTCCTGACTTTC. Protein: CASSLGGEAGANVLTF. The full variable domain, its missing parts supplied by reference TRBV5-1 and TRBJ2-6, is KAGVTQTPRYLIKTRGQQVTLSCSPISGHRSVSWYQQTPGQGLQFLFEYFSETQRNKGNFPGRFSGRQFSNSRSEMNVSTLELGDSALYLCASSLGGEAGANVLTFGAGSRLTVL.

The DNA for the CDR3 is TGTGCCAGCTACCCTTGGGCGCCAGTCGGGGAGCTGTTTTTT. Its translation is CASYPWAPVGELFF. J is TRBJ2-2 and V is TRBV2; unclear D gene. V lost 8 bases, J lost 7 bases, and 17 bases lay in between. Germline V gives CDR1 SNHLY, CDR2 FYNNEI. The CDR3 sequence is 14 residues long. Combining the CDR3 with reference TRBV2 and TRBJ2-2 gives the whole variable domain EPEVTQTPSHQVTQMGQEVILRCVPISNHLYFYWYRQILGQKVEFLVSFYNNEISEKSEIFDDQFSVERPDGSNFTLKIRSTKLEDSAMYFCASYPWAPVGELFFGEGSRLTVL.

The CDR3 bases are TGCGCCAGCAGCCGATCCTTTGGAGGGACCGGCACCGGGGAGCTGTTTTTT. It encodes CASSRSFGGTGTGELFF. V and J are TRBV4-3 and TRBJ2-2, with a tentative D call TRBD2 (6 bases). Germline V lookup: CDR1 LGHNA, CDR2 YSLEER. Trimming took off 4 bases at V and 4 bases at J, with 19 bases between the two ends. This CDR3 comprises 17 residues.

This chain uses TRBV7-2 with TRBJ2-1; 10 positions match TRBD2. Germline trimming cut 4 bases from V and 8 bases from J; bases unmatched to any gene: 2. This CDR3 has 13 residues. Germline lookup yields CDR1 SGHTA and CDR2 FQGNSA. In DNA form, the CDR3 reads TGTGCCAGCAGCTGGACTAGCGGAGATGAGCAGTTCTTC. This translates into CASSWTSGDEQFF.

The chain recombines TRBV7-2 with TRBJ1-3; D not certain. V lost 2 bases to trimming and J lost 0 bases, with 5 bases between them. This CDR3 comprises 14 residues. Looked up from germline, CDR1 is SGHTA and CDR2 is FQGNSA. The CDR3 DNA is TGTGCCAGCAGCTTATCATACTCTGGAAACACCATATATTTT. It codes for CASSLSYSGNTIYF.

The CDR3 sequence is CASSRGDLLTEAFF. The CDR3 nucleotides are TGTGCCAGCAGCCGCGGGGACCTTTTAACTGAAGCTTTCTTT. This chain links TRBV5-8 with TRBJ1-1, with D possibly matching TRBD1 (5 bases). This CDR3 contains 14 residues. In germline, CDR1 is SGHTS, CDR2 YDEGEE. With 4 bases removed from V and 5 bases from J, the gap between germline ends came to 15 bases.

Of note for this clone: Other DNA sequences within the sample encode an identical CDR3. The CDR3 here is CASSLGQGNEKLFF. In nucleotides, the CDR3 is TGCGCCAGCAGCTTGGGGCAGGGGAATGAAAAACTGTTTTTT. The chain combines TRBV5-1 with TRBJ1-4; D might be TRBD1 (6 bases). This CDR3 has 14 residues. The V end was cut by 0 bases, the J end by 5 bases, with 8 bases between. Germline CDR1 SGHRS, CDR2 YFSETQ.

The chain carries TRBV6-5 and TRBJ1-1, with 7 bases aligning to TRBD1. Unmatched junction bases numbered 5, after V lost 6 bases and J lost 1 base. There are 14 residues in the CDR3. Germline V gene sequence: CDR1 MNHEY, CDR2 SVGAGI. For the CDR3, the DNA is TGTGCCAGCAGGCCTGGACAGGCGAACACTGAAGCTTTCTTT. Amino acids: CASRPGQANTEAFF.